The clone carrying this TCR beta chain was seen at least ten times. Its antigen is unknown. This sample was included in a study of regulatory T cells in long-lasting Graves disease. Time point in this sample: newly diagnosed GD, antithyroid drugs for less than 3 months. Generation of the TCR library employed RNA extracted from PBMCs. Arm-PCR of CDR3 regions and iRepertoire HTBI primers were used to build TCR beta libraries. Original handling: Identification yielded 55 to 75 TRBV and around 15 TRBJ segments across samples. TCRdb reprocessed the multiplex PCR reads via MiXCR and lists one record per CDR3 protein. TCRdb, not the authors, supplied the V and J calls. The data hold fewer than 550,000 distinct CDR3 sequences, with 15% to 20% observed a single time. Germline loops: CDR1 MDHEN, CDR2 SYDVKM. This CDR3 is 14 amino acids long. Germline trimming cut 7 bases from V and 3 bases from J; bases unmatched to any gene: 5.

The study, taken as a whole, reports: New patients shared roughly 980 public clonotypes, fewer than the 2,500 to 3,500 shared by persistent patients. TCR diversity was lower in persistent Graves' patients (versus newly diagnosed ones).

A further study also used this sample, focusing on T cells in Graves' hyperthyroidism and ophthalmopathy. That work states: Hyperthyroidism patients were newly diagnosed, had disease duration under 2 months, and were aged 18 to 65 years.

This TCR came from a woman aged 18-29 years with Graves disease. The V gene is TRBV28, the J gene TRBJ2-1; 8 bases map to TRBD2. The specimen comprised peripheral blood mononuclear cells (PBMCs), sampled at new diagnosis, from a patient treated with antithyroid drugs. CDR3 in DNA: TGTGCCAGCACTATTAGCGGGGTCTACAATGAGCAGTTCTTC. This gives the protein CASTISGVYNEQFF.